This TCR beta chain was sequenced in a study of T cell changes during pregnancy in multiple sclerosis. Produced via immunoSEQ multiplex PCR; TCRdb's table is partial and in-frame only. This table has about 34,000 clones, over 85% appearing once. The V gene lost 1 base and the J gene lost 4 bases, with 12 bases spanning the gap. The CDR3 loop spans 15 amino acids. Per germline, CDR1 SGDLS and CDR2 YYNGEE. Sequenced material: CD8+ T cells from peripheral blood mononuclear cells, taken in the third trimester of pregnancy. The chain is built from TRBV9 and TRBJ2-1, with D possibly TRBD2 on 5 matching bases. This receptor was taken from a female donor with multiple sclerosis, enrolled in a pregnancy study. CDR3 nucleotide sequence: TGTGCCAGCAGCGTATACCTAGCCCATTACAATGAGCAGTTCTTC. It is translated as CASSVYLAHYNEQFF.